This T cell receptor beta chain was captured in a study of control samples from healthy donors and cancer patients. TCRdb keeps only in-frame clones here, not all; method: immunoSEQ multiplex PCR. The sample yields 100,000 to 150,000 clones, around 92% seen once. Germline lookup yields CDR1 ENHRY and CDR2 SYGVKD. Trimming at V came to 9 bases and at J to 2 bases, leaving 11 bases not matched to a gene. The CDR3 length is 15 residues. The rearrangement links TRBV10-3 to TRBJ2-7; 9 bases line up with TRBD1. This clonotype was sampled from a man aged 80 or over with head and neck cancer. Sample: PBMCs. CDR3 coding DNA: TGTGCCATACAGCCTGGGACAGGGTACACCTACGAGCAGTACTTC. It yields the protein CAIQPGTGYTYEQYF.